Each of the 30 T cell receptor beta chains below was sequenced from the same sample in a study of T cell responses to AZD1222 COVID-19 vaccine. Data came from immunoSEQ multiplex PCR; TCRdb stores just in-frame clones and leaves some out. This table holds around 130,000 clones, over 90% found once. The sample in question was peripheral blood, obtained on day 0 of AZD1222 vaccination. These receptors were obtained from an adult in good health.

V usage is TRBV15 and J usage is TRBJ1-6; 10 bases are a match to TRBD1. The CDR3 spans 17 residues. CDR1 LNHNV and CDR2 YYDKDF come from the germline V gene (reference sequence). V lost 5 bases and J lost 6; bases outside the gene matches: 10. CDR3 bases: TGTGCCACCAGCCCAGTGAAGGGGGACAGGGGTAATTCACCCCTCCACTTT. Translation gives CATSPVKGDRGNSPLHF.

The chain recombines TRBV6-6 with TRBJ1-1, with a possible D match to TRBD1 (5 bases). Trimming shortened V by 2 bases and J by 2 bases, and 15 bases separated the two germline ends. Germline loops: CDR1 MNHNY, CDR2 SVGAGI (reference sequence). This CDR3 has 16 residues. The CDR3 sequence: CASSYTWGQVNTEAFF. Here the CDR3 DNA reads TGTGCCAGCAGTTACACGTGGGGCCAGGTCAACACTGAAGCTTTCTTT.

The V call is TRBV10-2, the J call TRBJ2-1, with 8 bases identical to TRBD2. J gave up 3 bases and V 4 bases, and 8 bases lay outside the gene matches. The CDR3 has 16 amino acids. Germline lookup yields CDR1 WSHSY and CDR2 SAAADI. Here the CDR3 reads CASSGLGRGDYNEQFF. CDR3 nucleotide sequence: TGCGCCAGCAGTGGGCTCGGGCGGGGGGACTACAATGAGCAGTTCTTC.

The genes are TRBV19 and TRBJ1-2; tentatively, D is TRBD1 (5 bases). Trimming took off 3 bases at V and 8 bases at J, with 16 bases between the two ends. Germline assignment: CDR1 LNHDA and CDR2 SQIVND (reference sequence). This CDR3 comprises 14 residues. CDR3 residues: CASSMAQGGRGYTF. DNA for the CDR3: TGTGCCAGTAGTATGGCGCAGGGTGGAAGGGGCTACACCTTC.

This chain uses TRBV6-4 with TRBJ2-3, with 11 bases fitting TRBD2. CDR1 MRHNA and CDR2 SNTAGT come from the germline V gene. The CDR3 runs 15 residues. V trimming: 3 bases; J trimming: 4 bases; junction bases outside the gene matches: 3. The CDR3 spells CASSESSGGADTQYF. CDR3 in DNA: TGTGCCAGCAGTGAGAGTAGCGGGGGGGCAGATACGCAGTATTTT.

The V and J genes are TRBV10-3 and TRBJ2-1, with D possibly matching TRBD2 (7 bases). V was pared by 6 bases and J by 2 bases, with 8 bases between. This CDR3 has 13 amino acids. Looked up from germline, CDR1 is ENHRY and CDR2 is SYGVKD. CDR3 sequence (DNA): TGTGCCATCAGCGGGGGGCCCTACAATGAGCAGTTCTTC. It specifies CAISGGPYNEQFF.

A single count supports this clone. The V gene is TRBV6-5, the J gene TRBJ2-1; D is unresolved. The ends were cut back, 2 bases at V and 7 bases at J, with 12 bases in the middle. CDR3 length: 14 amino acids. CDR1 MNHEY and CDR2 SVGAGI come from the germline V gene. The DNA for the CDR3 is TGTGCCAGCAGTTACCAACACCTGGGGAATGAGCAGTTCTTC. Amino acids: CASSYQHLGNEQFF.

This sequence joins TRBV12-3 or TRBV12-4 and TRBJ2-5; possibly TRBD1 for D (5 bases). Trimming shortened V by 6 bases and J by 4 bases, and 12 bases separated the two germline ends. CDR3 length: 13 residues. The CDR3 region is CASRGQGPETQYF. CDR3 nucleotide sequence: TGTGCCAGCAGGGGTCAGGGTCCAGAGACCCAGTACTTC.

The rearrangement uses TRBV12-5 and TRBJ1-4; the match to TRBD1 covers 11 bases. The CDR3 consists of 15 residues. Germline CDR1 and CDR2: LGHNT and FRNRAP. Losses at the gene ends were 0 bases for V and 8 bases for J; bases not matched to a gene: 2. The CDR3 loop reads CASGLVGTGGEKLFF. DNA of the CDR3: TGTGCTAGTGGTTTGGTAGGGACAGGGGGGGAAAAACTGTTTTTT.

V and J are TRBV6-5 and TRBJ1-2; D is undetermined. Trimming took 0 bases from V and 0 from J, leaving 8 bases between them. This CDR3 has 15 amino acids. Germline values: CDR1 MNHEY, CDR2 SVGAGI. CDR3 bases: TGTGCCAGCAGTTACTCCGCGGAGTCTAACTATGGCTACACCTTC. Its protein product is CASSYSAESNYGYTF.

The genes are TRBV4-1 and TRBJ1-2, with D unclear. There are 14 residues in the CDR3. Germline-derived CDR1 and CDR2 are MGHRA and YSYEKL. V lost 8 bases, J lost 7 bases, and 20 bases lay in between. CDR3 loop: CASGFVGSDPGYTF. The CDR3 DNA is TGCGCCAGCGGCTTCGTCGGGTCAGACCCTGGCTACACCTTC.

Here the CDR3 reads CASSLRGDGGPEAFF. Written as DNA, the CDR3 is TGTGCCAGCAGTTTACGGGGAGATGGGGGACCGGAAGCTTTCTTT. This sequence joins TRBV28 and TRBJ1-1; tentative D call: TRBD1 (5 bases). Germline loops: CDR1 MDHEN, CDR2 SYDVKM. V lost 2 bases and J lost 8, with 18 bases in between. The CDR3 length is 15 residues.

V gene TRBV2 combines with J gene TRBJ2-7; the D gene is possibly TRBD1 (5 bases). This CDR3 spans 12 amino acids. Deletions cut 8 bases from V and 5 bases from J, with 13 bases between. The germline V gene has CDR1 SNHLY and CDR2 FYNNEI. The DNA of the CDR3 is TGTGCCAGCGGCAGGGTTCGGAACGAGCAGTACTTC. Protein: CASGRVRNEQYF.

V and J are TRBV7-8 and TRBJ2-7, with TRBD2 matching over 7 bases. Trimming at V came to 5 bases and at J to 0 bases, leaving 7 bases not matched to a gene. Looked up from germline, CDR1 is SGHVS and CDR2 is FQNEAQ. The CDR3 consists of 15 residues. The CDR3 DNA follows: TGTGCCAGCAGCCGGCAGGCGGGGGACTCCTACGAGCAGTACTTC. It is translated as CASSRQAGDSYEQYF.

This rearrangement joins TRBV10-2 to TRBJ1-2; D gene unclear. V gave up 3 bases and J gave up 2 bases, with 7 bases separating them. Germline V gene lookup returns CDR1 WSHSY and CDR2 SAAADI. This CDR3 contains 13 residues. The CDR3 DNA sequence: TGCGCCAGCAGTGACGAAGGGAACTATGGCTACACCTTC. This gives the protein CASSDEGNYGYTF.

V is TRBV5-1 and J is TRBJ1-1; 7 nucleotides agree with TRBD1. CDR1 is SGHRS, CDR2 YFSETQ, per germline. V lost 3 bases and J lost 4; bases outside the gene matches: 9. CDR3 size: 15 residues. The CDR3 protein is CASSWPGEGATEAFF. CDR3 sequence (DNA): TGCGCCAGCAGCTGGCCAGGGGAGGGGGCCACTGAAGCTTTCTTT.

The chain couples TRBV5-6 to TRBJ1-3; a possible D gene is TRBD1 (5 bases). The CDR3 contains 16 residues. Germline CDR1 SGHDT, CDR2 YYEEEE. Trimming left V 2 bases short and J 1 base short, with 13 bases between. This chain's CDR3 is CASSFRRGTSGNTIYF. Written as DNA, the CDR3 is TGTGCCAGCAGCTTCCGGCGGGGGACTTCTGGAAACACCATATATTTT.

CDR3 region: CASSLVRYQDEAFF. Written as DNA, the CDR3 is TGCGCCAGCAGCTTGGTTAGGTATCAGGATGAAGCTTTCTTT. The chain joins TRBV5-1 to TRBJ1-1; unclear D gene. The CDR3 has 14 residues. V lost 0 bases and J lost 7, with 13 bases in between. CDR1 SGHRS and CDR2 YFSETQ come from the germline V gene. Full variable domain (missing parts from reference TRBV5-1 and TRBJ1-1): KAGVTQTPRYLIKTRGQQVTLSCSPISGHRSVSWYQQTPGQGLQFLFEYFSETQRNKGNFPGRFSGRQFSNSRSEMNVSTLELGDSALYLCASSLVRYQDEAFFGQGTRLTVV.

The chain joins TRBV5-5 to TRBJ1-4; D is unclear. Trimming removed 2 bases at V and 7 bases at J, with 15 bases between. From germline, CDR1 is SGHKS and CDR2 YYEKEE (reference sequence). The CDR3 runs 15 residues. The CDR3: CASSFRVAVGEKLFF. In DNA form, the CDR3 reads TGTGCCAGCAGCTTCAGAGTCGCCGTTGGTGAAAAACTGTTTTTT.

The chain uses TRBV9 and TRBJ1-3; no firm D call. The CDR3 totals 16 residues. CDR1 is SGDLS, CDR2 YYNGEE, per germline. V lost 0 bases, J lost 0 bases, and 10 bases lay in between. For the CDR3, the DNA is TGTGCCAGCAGCGTAGGGGTCCCGGACTCTGGAAACACCATATATTTT. Translated: CASSVGVPDSGNTIYF.

The CDR3 is CASSLFNSGNTIYF. CDR3 coding DNA: TGTGCCAGCAGCTTGTTCAACTCTGGAAACACCATATATTTT. This sequence joins TRBV5-6 and TRBJ1-3, with D hard to call. The V gene's germline CDR1 is SGHDT and CDR2 YYEEEE. V was shortened by 1 base and J by 0 bases, with 5 bases between the two germline ends. The CDR3 consists of 14 residues.

Here the CDR3 DNA reads TGTGCCAGCAGTTTAGCGGCGCCCTACGAGCAGTACTTC. This encodes CASSLAAPYEQYF. The genes are TRBV27 and TRBJ2-7, with D uncertain. The germline V gene has CDR1 MNHEY and CDR2 SMNVEV (reference sequence). V was pared by 2 bases and J by 2 bases, with 7 bases between. The CDR3 runs to 13 residues.

The rearrangement joins TRBV5-1 to TRBJ2-3; the D gene is possibly TRBD1 (5 bases). Germline V gene data show CDR1 as SGHRS and CDR2 as YFSETQ. V gave up 2 bases and J gave up 2 bases, with 9 bases separating them. CDR3 length equals 14 residues. CDR3 DNA sequence: TGCGCCAGCAGCTTAGAACAGGTCACAGATACGCAGTATTTT. Its protein is CASSLEQVTDTQYF.

The chain uses TRBV7-9 and TRBJ1-2; no reliable D call. V was pared by 0 bases and J by 8 bases, with 13 bases between. The germline gives CDR1 SEHNR, CDR2 FQNEAQ (reference sequence). The CDR3 spans 14 residues. CDR3 amino acids: CASSLATHLGGYTF. The CDR3, as DNA: TGTGCCAGCAGCTTAGCGACCCACCTGGGAGGCTACACCTTC.

The chain is built from TRBV7-6 and TRBJ1-4; D not resolved. Germline CDR1 reads SGHVS; CDR2 reads FNYEAQ. The length of the CDR3 is 15 residues. The V end was cut by 5 bases, the J end by 3 bases, with 13 bases between. For the CDR3, the DNA is TGTGCCAGCAGCGCCTACAGATCCTCTAATGAAAAACTGTTTTTT. Translation gives CASSAYRSSNEKLFF.

The CDR3: CASSPRGDEAFF. CDR3 DNA: TGTGCCAGTAGTCCCAGGGGGGACGAAGCTTTCTTT. This chain joins TRBV19 and TRBJ1-1, with TRBD1 matching over 7 bases. The CDR3 runs 12 residues. After removal of 5 bases from V and 8 bases from J, the junction contained 5 bases not matched to a gene. Germline V lookup: CDR1 LNHDA, CDR2 SQIVND (reference sequence).

The CDR3 loop is CASSLPLGGGAADTQYF. The CDR3 DNA follows: TGTGCCAGCAGCCTCCCACTTGGCGGGGGGGCCGCAGATACGCAGTATTTT. The chain is built from TRBV3-1 (or the pseudogene TRBV3-2) and TRBJ2-3; 9 bases match TRBD2. This CDR3 contains 17 residues. In germline, CDR1 is LGHDT, CDR2 YNNKEL (reference sequence). V lost 4 bases and J lost 4; bases outside the gene matches: 12.

This clone was detected only a few times. For the CDR3, the DNA is TGTGCCAGCAGCCCACAGGGGATCGGCTACACCTTC. Translating it yields CASSPQGIGYTF. The chain is built from TRBV6-5 and TRBJ1-2, with 7 nucleotides matching TRBD1. The CDR3 has 12 residues. Germline assignment: CDR1 MNHEY and CDR2 SVGAGI. The V gene end was trimmed by 6 bases and the J gene end by 8 bases; junction bases not matched to a gene: 6.

The V gene is TRBV6-5, the J gene TRBJ1-6; no clear D. Germline loops: CDR1 MNHEY, CDR2 SVGAGI. CDR3 size: 13 residues. The CDR3 DNA is TGTGCTTCAGCAGACGAGAGGAATTCACCCCTCCACTTT. Amino acid sequence: CASADERNSPLHF.

This chain links TRBV7-6 with TRBJ2-1; D remains unclear. The germline V gene encodes CDR1 SGHVS and CDR2 FNYEAQ. This CDR3 spans 18 amino acids. V lost 5 bases and J 1 base, leaving 21 bases between the germline ends. The CDR3 DNA reads TGTGCCAGCAGCCCGGACCCGGTGATACTATGGTCCTACAATGAGCAGTTCTTC. Amino acid sequence: CASSPDPVILWSYNEQFF. The complete variable domain, with remaining parts taken from reference TRBV7-6 and TRBJ2-1, reads GAGVSQSPRYKVTKRGQDVALRCDPISGHVSLYWYRQALGQGPEFLTYFNYEAQQDKSGLPNDRFSAERPEGSISTLTIQRTEQRDSAMYRCASSPDPVILWSYNEQFFGPGTRLTVL.